The sample holds a few counts of the clone carrying this T cell receptor (beta chain). Its target is unknown. The sample is drawn from a study of human T cells and chemical hapten exposure. Across the whole study: Once 0.01% DPC had been applied to the upper back by patch test, readings were taken at 6 days. Study results and caveats: In the PT1 data, expanded TCR counts showed a positive correlation with patch test score.

TCRdb re-called the RACE reads through MiXCR, storing one row per CDR3 protein. The table has 75,000 to 95,000 distinct CDR3 sequences, approximately 12% seen once. The germline gives CDR1 SGHVS, CDR2 FNYEAQ. The germline V and J ends were trimmed by 1 base and 1 base, with 7 bases remaining between them. There are 14 residues in the CDR3. Time point here: patch test 1, 2 weeks after DPC sensitization. As for treatment: therapeutic diphenylcyclopropenone sensitization with weekly scalp DPC. The sequence came from a woman aged 55-69 years with alopecia areata. Some clones in this sample may be carry-over from other donors' samples. This specimen was whole blood, taken in connection with sensitization to the hapten diphenylcyclopropenone (DPC). The chain combines TRBV7-6 with TRBJ1-1; D gene unclear. Here the CDR3 DNA reads TGTGCCAGCAGCTTAGGGGTAGGGAACACTGAAGCTTTCTTT. It is translated as CASSLGVGNTEAFF.